These 30 T cell receptor beta chains came from one sample sequenced in a study of control samples from healthy donors and cancer patients. Assay used: immunoSEQ multiplex PCR; TCRdb lists only in-frame clones, some missing. In the table there are approximately 140,000 clones, approximately 93% of which are singletons. What was sequenced was blood. Every receptor here comes from a man between 18 and 29 years old in good health.

This sequence joins TRBV12-5 and TRBJ2-1, with TRBD1 as a possible D gene (6 bases). This CDR3 spans 15 amino acids. Per germline, CDR1 LGHNT and CDR2 FRNRAP. V shed 4 bases and J shed 8 bases, with 18 bases lying between them. CDR3 nucleotide sequence: TGTGCTAGTGGTTCCCCAGGGGAATGGGGCGATGAGCAGTTCTTC. Its protein product is CASGSPGEWGDEQFF.

This sequence joins TRBV12-3 or TRBV12-4 and TRBJ1-2; 7 nucleotides line up with TRBD1. V was clipped by 3 bases and J by 8 bases; unmatched bases: 3. This CDR3 is built from 12 residues. CDR3: CASSFRDRGYTF. CDR3 nucleotides: TGTGCCAGCAGTTTTCGGGACAGAGGCTACACCTTC.

This clone was observed once. The rearrangement links TRBV5-1 to TRBJ1-1; 10 bases map to TRBD1. This CDR3 spans 15 amino acids. V was pared by 4 bases and J by 5 bases, with 8 bases of the junction left unmatched. CDR1 is SGHRS and CDR2 is YFSETQ in the germline V gene. CDR3 DNA sequence: TGCGCCAGCAGCCTTAGACAGGGGGCCGATACTGAAGCTTTCTTT. This codes for CASSLRQGADTEAFF.

The chain uses TRBV5-6 and TRBJ1-1; 8 bases align to TRBD1. After removal of 1 base from V and 5 bases from J, the junction contained 1 base not matched to a gene. This CDR3 comprises 13 residues. The V gene's germline CDR1 is SGHDT and CDR2 YYEEEE. CDR3 sequence reads: CASSLTGGTEAFF. The CDR3 coding sequence is TGTGCCAGCAGCTTGACAGGGGGGACTGAAGCTTTCTTT.

The CDR3, as DNA: TGTGCCACCAGCAGAGATCGGGGCAGGGCGAACACTGAAGCTTTCTTT. Its translation is CATSRDRGRANTEAFF. V is TRBV15 and J is TRBJ1-1; the D gene is possibly TRBD1 (5 bases). V was cut by 0 bases and J by 1 base, with 12 bases left in between. The CDR3 totals 16 residues. Germline CDR1 is LNHNV and CDR2 is YYDKDF (reference sequence).

The chain couples TRBV9 to TRBJ2-3, with 10 positions matching TRBD1. The germline CDR1 and CDR2 sequences are SGDLS and YYNGEE. Trimming took 4 bases from V and 4 from J; bases not matched to a gene: 12. CDR3 size: 17 residues. The CDR3 DNA reads as TGTGCCAGCAGCACCCAGAGAGGGACAGGGGTGTCAGATACGCAGTATTTT. This sequence encodes CASSTQRGTGVSDTQYF.

The V gene is TRBV27, the J gene TRBJ1-5; no definite D call. Germline CDR1 reads MNHEY; CDR2 reads SMNVEV (reference sequence). The CDR3 totals 14 residues. Deletions cut 3 bases from V and 3 bases from J, with 9 bases between. Here the CDR3 DNA reads TGTGCCAGCAGTTTGGTGGGGAACAATCAGCCCCAGCATTTT. Residues: CASSLVGNNQPQHF.

The V gene is TRBV3-1 (or the pseudogene TRBV3-2), the J gene TRBJ2-1; no definite D call. The CDR3 loop spans 17 amino acids. The V gene's germline CDR1 is LGHDT and CDR2 YNNKEL (reference sequence). Deletions cut 4 bases from V and 2 bases from J, with 18 bases between. The CDR3 bases are TGTGCCAGCAGCCCCGCCGTCGGTTCCGGCCCCTACAATGAGCAGTTCTTC. This encodes CASSPAVGSGPYNEQFF.

There are a few counts of this clone. J is TRBJ1-6 and V is TRBV21-1; TRBD1 is the table's D call and was not checked against the DNA. TRBV21-1 is a pseudogene. The CDR3 has 16 residues. DNA for the CDR3: TGTGCCAGCAGCAACCACAGTCGCTCCTATAATTCACCCCTCCACTTT. Translated, it gives CASSNHSRSYNSPLHF.

The rearrangement uses TRBV29-1 and TRBJ1-2; D is perhaps TRBD1 (5 bases). Germline V gene sequence: CDR1 SQVTM, CDR2 ANQGSEA. This CDR3 comprises 11 residues. V was cut by 1 base and J by 6 bases, with 6 bases left in between. CDR3 loop: CSVEGGDGYTF. The CDR3 DNA sequence: TGCAGCGTTGAAGGAGGGGATGGCTACACCTTC.

The chain recombines TRBV2 with TRBJ1-4; D call uncertain. V shed 4 bases and J shed 5 bases, with 11 bases lying between them. Germline CDR1 reads SNHLY; CDR2 reads FYNNEI. This CDR3 has 14 amino acids. The CDR3 protein is CASSVAEPNEKLFF. The CDR3 DNA follows: TGTGCCAGCAGTGTTGCGGAGCCGAATGAAAAACTGTTTTTT.

The V and J genes are TRBV9 and TRBJ1-2, with 7 bases that match TRBD1. Trimming cost V 0 bases and J 6 bases; bases outside gene matches: 5. In germline, CDR1 is SGDLS, CDR2 YYNGEE. The CDR3 runs 14 residues. The chain's CDR3 is CASSVEGGGDGYTF. The CDR3 nucleotides are TGTGCCAGCAGCGTAGAGGGAGGGGGCGATGGCTACACCTTC.

The CDR3 region has the DNA TGTGCCAGCAGCTTAGGACAGGGGGGGAACACCGGGGAGCTGTTTTTT. Protein: CASSLGQGGNTGELFF. This rearrangement joins TRBV11-2 to TRBJ2-2; the match to TRBD1 covers 9 bases. The CDR3 runs to 16 residues. V was pared by 1 base and J by 1 base, with 1 base of the junction left unmatched. Germline lookup yields CDR1 SGHAT and CDR2 FQNNGV.

The V gene is TRBV6-5, the J gene TRBJ2-1, with D unresolved. Trimming took 6 bases from V and 4 from J, leaving 7 bases between them. The CDR3 consists of 12 residues. The germline V gene has CDR1 MNHEY and CDR2 SVGAGI. DNA of the CDR3: TGTGCCAGCAGGTCTACTTACAATGAGCAGTTCTTC. It translates to CASRSTYNEQFF.

The J gene is TRBJ2-1, the V gene TRBV14; the D gene is possibly TRBD1 (5 bases). CDR1 SGHDN and CDR2 FVKESK come from the germline V gene. CDR3 length: 15 amino acids. Trimming took off 6 bases at V and 7 bases at J, with 19 bases between the two ends. CDR3 residues: CASSPTQGILNEQFF. The CDR3 DNA follows: TGTGCCAGCAGTCCCACCCAGGGTATTTTGAATGAGCAGTTCTTC.

Here the CDR3 reads CASSIRDYSYNEQFF. The CDR3 region has the DNA TGTGCCAGTAGTATCCGGGACTACTCCTACAATGAGCAGTTCTTC. The chain recombines TRBV19 with TRBJ2-1; 7 positions match TRBD2. Germline CDR1 LNHDA, CDR2 SQIVND (reference sequence). V lost 3 bases to trimming and J lost 0 bases; unmatched junction nucleotides: 2. The CDR3 is 15 residues long.

A few counts support this clone. This sequence joins TRBV19 and TRBJ1-5; D might be TRBD1 (5 bases). V lost 1 base and J 3 bases, leaving 13 bases between the germline ends. The CDR3 has 16 residues. Germline CDR1 and CDR2: LNHDA and SQIVND (reference sequence). CDR3 sequence (DNA): TGTGCCAGTAGTATAGGTGGACAAACGCCCAATCAGCCCCAGCATTTT. It is translated as CASSIGGQTPNQPQHF. Using reference TRBV19 and TRBJ1-5 for the parts outside the CDR3, the full variable domain is DGGITQSPKYLFRKEGQNVTLSCEQNLNHDAMYWYRQDPGQGLRLIYYSQIVNDFQKGDIAEGYSVSREKKESFPLTVTSAQKNPTAFYLCASSIGGQTPNQPQHFGDGTRLSIL.

The gene calls are TRBV5-1 and TRBJ2-7; no clear D. The CDR3 has 15 amino acids. Germline CDR1 reads SGHRS; CDR2 reads YFSETQ. V lost 4 bases to trimming and J lost 3 bases, with 17 bases between them. The CDR3 nucleotides read TGCGCCAGCAGCCGACCCCCGGAAAAGGACTACGAGCAGTACTTC. It yields the protein CASSRPPEKDYEQYF.

The chain carries TRBV5-4 and TRBJ2-5; unclear D gene. The ends were cut back, 4 bases at V and 2 bases at J, with 3 bases in the middle. CDR1 SGHNT and CDR2 YYREEE come from the germline V gene (reference sequence). This CDR3 has 11 amino acids. CDR3 in amino acids: CASSAQETQYF. Here the CDR3 DNA reads TGTGCCAGCAGCGCTCAAGAGACCCAGTACTTC.

This chain joins TRBV30 and TRBJ1-1; no reliable D call. CDR3 size: 15 residues. Deletions cut 0 bases from V and 0 bases from J, with 11 bases between. Germline CDR1 is GTSNPN and CDR2 is SVGIG (reference sequence). CDR3 bases: TGTGCCTGGAGTGTACTTGGGGATATGAACACTGAAGCTTTCTTT. Amino acids: CAWSVLGDMNTEAFF.

The chain recombines TRBV27 with TRBJ2-7; tentative D call: TRBD2 (5 bases). V lost 2 bases and J 13 bases, leaving 21 bases between the germline ends. Germline CDR1 reads MNHEY; CDR2 reads SMNVEV (reference sequence). The length of the CDR3 is 14 residues. This CDR3 reads CASSLSPPGVFIYF. CDR3 DNA: TGTGCCAGCAGTTTAAGTCCCCCCGGGGTGTTTATTTACTTC.

The chain is built from TRBV7-2 and TRBJ1-1; D uncertain. Germline CDR1 reads SGHTA; CDR2 reads FQGNSA. V lost 2 bases and J 6 bases, leaving 7 bases between the germline ends. The CDR3 loop spans 12 amino acids. CDR3 nucleotide sequence: TGTGCCAGCAGCTTATCGGAGGCTGAAGCTTTCTTT. Translated, it gives CASSLSEAEAFF.

The chain combines TRBV30 with TRBJ1-1; D unresolved. The CDR3 is 16 residues long. The V gene lost 0 bases and the J gene lost 0 bases, with 14 bases spanning the gap. Germline values: CDR1 GTSNPN, CDR2 SVGIG (reference sequence). The CDR3: CAWSVGLGRLNTEAFF. The CDR3 bases are TGTGCCTGGAGTGTAGGGTTAGGACGGTTGAACACTGAAGCTTTCTTT.

V usage is TRBV4-1 and J usage is TRBJ2-2; perhaps D is TRBD1 or TRBD2 (6 bases each). This CDR3 contains 16 residues. Germline assignment: CDR1 MGHRA and CDR2 YSYEKL. V was shortened by 1 base and J by 8 bases, with 17 bases between the two germline ends. The CDR3, as DNA: TGCGCCAGCAGCCAAGTAAGGGGGGAGCCCACTGGGGAGCTGTTTTTT. Translating gives CASSQVRGEPTGELFF.

The chain recombines TRBV27 with TRBJ1-1; possible D gene TRBD1, 6 bases. Germline V gene sequence: CDR1 MNHEY, CDR2 SMNVEV (reference sequence). The CDR3 is 14 residues long. The V end lost 3 bases, the J end lost 3 bases, and 11 bases lay between the germline ends. In DNA, the CDR3 is TGTGCCAGCAGTTTCCGCGGGGGCGACACTGAAGCTTTCTTT. It specifies CASSFRGGDTEAFF.

The chain joins TRBV28 to TRBJ2-2, with 14 bases that match TRBD2. This CDR3 has 17 residues. Looked up from germline, CDR1 is MDHEN and CDR2 is SYDVKM. After removal of 4 bases from V and 6 bases from J, the junction contained 7 bases not matched to a gene. DNA of the CDR3: TGTGCCAGCAGTTCAGGGACTAGCGGGAGCCCCCCCGGGGAGCTGTTTTTT. Its translation is CASSSGTSGSPPGELFF. Full variable domain (outside the CDR3, taken from reference TRBV28 and TRBJ2-2): DVKVTQSSRYLVKRTGEKVFLECVQDMDHENMFWYRQDPGLGLRLIYFSYDVKMKEKGDIPEGYSVSREKKERFSLILESASTNQTSMYLCASSSGTSGSPPGELFFGEGSRLTVL.

The chain couples TRBV4-1 to TRBJ2-7; D unclear. This CDR3 comprises 14 residues. Trimming shortened V by 0 bases and J by 1 base, and 7 bases separated the two germline ends. Germline CDR1 reads MGHRA; CDR2 reads YSYEKL. CDR3 sequence: CASSQEGRSYEQYF. The CDR3 DNA follows: TGCGCCAGCAGCCAAGAAGGCAGGTCCTACGAGCAGTACTTC.

The chain couples TRBV5-6 to TRBJ2-2; 9 bases are a match to TRBD2. The CDR3 loop spans 14 amino acids. Losses at the gene ends were 2 bases for V and 9 bases for J; bases not matched to a gene: 5. CDR1 SGHDT and CDR2 YYEEEE come from the germline V gene. CDR3 sequence (DNA): TGTGCCAGCAGCTTAGCGGGGGGAGTGAGGGAGCTGTTTTTT. Translation: CASSLAGGVRELFF.

This chain uses TRBV7-2 with TRBJ1-1; 7 bases are shared with TRBD1. V gave up 7 bases and J gave up 9 bases; unmatched junction bases: 14. The CDR3 runs 14 residues. Germline CDR1 is SGHTA and CDR2 is FQGNSA. The CDR3 sequence: CASIRGQDGPKAFF. The CDR3 nucleotides are TGTGCCAGCATCAGAGGACAGGACGGTCCTAAAGCTTTCTTT.

The gene calls are TRBV10-3 and TRBJ1-6, with 8 bases that match TRBD1. CDR1 and CDR2 (germline): ENHRY, SYGVKD. Unmatched junction bases numbered 6, after V lost 1 base and J lost 10 bases. This CDR3 has 15 amino acids. DNA for the CDR3: TGTGCCATCAGTGAGTTAGGACAGGGTACGTCACCCCTCCACTTT. Protein product: CAISELGQGTSPLHF.